Presented here are 31 T cell receptor beta chains from one specimen sequenced in a study of blood T cell repertoires in COVID-19. Using immunoSEQ multiplex PCR, the repertoire was profiled, and TCRdb retains in-frame clones only, with some absent. Counted here are some 140,000 clones, almost 80% occurring once; the ten biggest clones make up about 10%. Source material: peripheral blood. Receptor source: a man aged 55 to 70 who had recovered from COVID-19.

V is TRBV29-1 and J is TRBJ1-2; D remains ambiguous. There are 12 residues in the CDR3. Germline CDR1 is SQVTM and CDR2 is ANQGSEA. The ends were cut back, 7 bases at V and 4 bases at J, with 13 bases in the middle. CDR3 amino acids: CSAGSGFYGYTF. The CDR3 region has the DNA TGCAGCGCCGGGAGCGGGTTCTATGGCTACACCTTC.

The chain carries TRBV7-9 and TRBJ2-7; 7 bases line up with TRBD1. Germline V CDR1 and CDR2: SEHNR, FQNEAQ (reference sequence). The CDR3 consists of 13 residues. Trimming cost V 5 bases and J 7 bases; bases outside gene matches: 8. In nucleotides, the CDR3 is TGTGCCAGCAGCCCGGGGACAGCAAAGGAGCAGTACTTC. Translating gives CASSPGTAKEQYF. The full variable domain, in which reference TRBV7-9 and TRBJ2-7 provide the parts outside the CDR3, is DTGVSQNPRHKITKRGQNVTFRCDPISEHNRLYWYRQTLGQGPEFLTYFQNEAQLEKSRLLSDRFSAERPKGSFSTLEIQRTEQGDSAMYLCASSPGTAKEQYFGPGTRLTVT.

The chain carries TRBV19 and TRBJ1-5, with a tentative D call TRBD1 (5 bases). V lost 3 bases, J lost 7 bases, and 19 bases lay in between. This CDR3 is built from 16 residues. From germline, CDR1 is LNHDA and CDR2 SQIVND (reference sequence). The CDR3 region is CASSISGDVGSQPQHF. In DNA, the CDR3 is TGTGCCAGTAGTATTTCGGGGGACGTGGGGTCGCAGCCCCAGCATTTT.

The J gene is TRBJ1-4, the V gene TRBV28, with TRBD1 identical over 9 bases. Germline loops: CDR1 MDHEN, CDR2 SYDVKM. Trimming removed 6 bases from V and 5 bases from J; junction bases left unmatched: 7. The CDR3 has 15 amino acids. CDR3 nucleotide sequence: TGTGCCAGCAGGCCAAGTGGACAGGGGAATGAAAAACTGTTTTTT. Translated: CASRPSGQGNEKLFF.

The chain links TRBV9 to TRBJ2-3; D remains unclear. The V end was cut by 2 bases, the J end by 1 base, with 5 bases between. CDR1 and CDR2 from the germline V gene are SGDLS and YYNGEE. This CDR3 contains 13 residues. Here the CDR3 DNA reads TGTGCCAGCAGCGTCCCAGGCACAGATACGCAGTATTTT. It specifies CASSVPGTDTQYF.

V gene TRBV19 combines with J gene TRBJ1-2, with a tentative D call TRBD1 (5 bases). V was pared by 4 bases and J by 6 bases, with 12 bases between. The germline V gene encodes CDR1 LNHDA and CDR2 SQIVND (reference sequence). The CDR3 has 13 residues. CDR3 nucleotide sequence: TGTGCCAGTAGTACCCCCCGGGGGGATGGCTACACCTTC. Amino acid sequence: CASSTPRGDGYTF.

This clone has more than one count but fewer than ten. This chain joins TRBV19 and TRBJ2-1; 9 nucleotides line up with TRBD2. V lost 3 bases and J lost 7; bases outside the gene matches: 7. CDR1 is LNHDA and CDR2 is SQIVND in the germline V gene (reference sequence). The CDR3 length is 15 residues. CDR3 sequence reads: CASSMLTSGKNEQFF. CDR3 in DNA: TGTGCCAGTAGTATGTTGACTAGCGGTAAGAATGAGCAGTTCTTC.

CDR3 nucleotides: TGCGCCAGCAGCTTGGCCGGGGAGGTTTCGATGAACACTGAAGCTTTCTTT. Translating gives CASSLAGEVSMNTEAFF. The chain recombines TRBV5-1 with TRBJ1-1; no reliable D call. Per germline, CDR1 SGHRS and CDR2 YFSETQ. The CDR3 is 17 amino acids. The germline V and J ends were trimmed by 0 bases and 0 bases, with 15 bases remaining between them. The full variable domain, its missing parts supplied by reference TRBV5-1 and TRBJ1-1, is KAGVTQTPRYLIKTRGQQVTLSCSPISGHRSVSWYQQTPGQGLQFLFEYFSETQRNKGNFPGRFSGRQFSNSRSEMNVSTLELGDSALYLCASSLAGEVSMNTEAFFGQGTRLTVV.

This chain uses TRBV7-2 with TRBJ2-7, with 8 bases matching TRBD2. After removal of 5 bases from V and 5 bases from J, the junction contained 11 bases not matched to a gene. Per germline, CDR1 SGHTA and CDR2 FQGNSA. This CDR3 is 15 amino acids long. The CDR3 protein is CASSPASGWFNEQYF. CDR3 sequence (DNA): TGTGCCAGCAGCCCAGCTAGCGGGTGGTTTAACGAGCAGTACTTC.

In nucleotides, the CDR3 is TGTGCCAGCAGCCAAGACGGACAGGCTTTAGTTCAGTACTTC. It is translated as CASSQDGQALVQYF. The J gene is TRBJ2-4, the V gene TRBV3-1 (or the pseudogene TRBV3-2); 7 bases align to TRBD1. The V gene end was trimmed by 0 bases and the J gene end by 11 bases; junction bases not matched to a gene: 7. This CDR3 spans 14 amino acids. Germline-derived CDR1 and CDR2 are LGHDT and YNNKEL (reference sequence).

The rearrangement joins TRBV4-2 to TRBJ2-5; 8 bases are shared with TRBD2. V lost 0 bases, J lost 4 bases, and 10 bases stayed unmatched. Germline loops: CDR1 LGHNA, CDR2 YNFKEQ. The CDR3 length is 17 residues. CDR3 sequence reads: CASSQDGNGGARETQYF. The CDR3 nucleotides read TGTGCCAGCAGCCAAGATGGGAACGGGGGGGCGAGAGAGACCCAGTACTTC.

V is TRBV28 and J is TRBJ1-2, with D possibly being TRBD1 (5 bases). The CDR3 contains 15 residues. From germline, CDR1 is MDHEN and CDR2 SYDVKM. V was shortened by 2 bases and J by 8 bases, with 18 bases between the two germline ends. This CDR3 is CASSLPGDSLWGYTF. The CDR3 nucleotides read TGTGCCAGCAGTTTACCGGGGGATTCACTTTGGGGCTACACCTTC.

This clone was seen more than once but under ten times. The V call is TRBV4-2, the J call TRBJ1-3; TRBD1 matches 9 bases. CDR1 and CDR2 (germline): LGHNA, YNFKEQ. J gave up 4 bases and V 8 bases, and 9 bases lay outside the gene matches. CDR3 length: 15 amino acids. The CDR3 DNA reads TGTGCCAGCGGGATCACAGGGGGCGCCGGAAACACCATATATTTT. Amino acid sequence: CASGITGGAGNTIYF.

The gene calls are TRBV3-1 (or the pseudogene TRBV3-2) and TRBJ2-3; 10 bases match TRBD2. J lost 6 bases, V lost 2 bases, and 2 bases had no gene match. CDR3 length: 14 amino acids. CDR1 is LGHDT and CDR2 is YNNKEL in the germline V gene (reference sequence). This CDR3 reads CASSQTSGVDTQYF. CDR3 bases: TGTGCCAGCAGCCAAACTAGCGGGGTCGATACGCAGTATTTT.

The chain has TRBV5-1 and TRBJ2-4; 9 nucleotides match TRBD2. The V gene's germline CDR1 is SGHRS and CDR2 YFSETQ. The CDR3 runs to 15 residues. The V segment lost 0 bases and the J segment 4 bases; nucleotides outside the gene matches: 2. CDR3 residues: CASSLGLAGKNIQYF. In nucleotides, the CDR3 is TGCGCCAGCAGCTTGGGGCTAGCGGGAAAAAACATTCAGTACTTC.

J is TRBJ1-2 and V is TRBV11-2; D uncertain. The CDR3 covers 14 residues. The V and J ends lost 2 bases and 4 bases respectively, with 11 bases between them. Germline V CDR1 and CDR2: SGHAT, FQNNGV. The CDR3 loop reads CASSLWPGSYGYTF. CDR3 bases: TGTGCCAGCAGCTTATGGCCGGGGAGCTATGGCTACACCTTC. The full variable domain, completed using reference TRBV11-2 and TRBJ1-2, is EAGVAQSPRYKIIEKRQSVAFWCNPISGHATLYWYQQILGQGPKLLIQFQNNGVVDDSQLPKDRFSAERLKGVDSTLKIQPAKLEDSAVYLCASSLWPGSYGYTFGSGTRLTVV.

In nucleotides, the CDR3 is TGTGCCAGCAGCTTAGGGACAGGGGTTACAGATACGCAGTATTTT. Translation gives CASSLGTGVTDTQYF. The chain couples TRBV11-3 to TRBJ2-3; 9 nucleotides align to TRBD1. CDR1 is SGHNT and CDR2 is YENEEA in the germline V gene. V lost 1 base to trimming and J lost 3 bases; unmatched junction nucleotides: 2. CDR3 size: 15 residues. Variable domain in full (rest from reference TRBV11-3 and TRBJ2-3): EAGVVQSPRYKIIEKKQPVAFWCNPISGHNTLYWYLQNLGQGPELLIRYENEEAVDDSQLPKDRFSAERLKGVDSTLKIQPAELGDSAVYLCASSLGTGVTDTQYFGPGTRLTVL.

Written as DNA, the CDR3 is TGTGCCAGCAGCTCCGGGACAGGGTCCTACGAGCAGTACTTC. It codes for CASSSGTGSYEQYF. The chain carries TRBV6-6 and TRBJ2-7; 9 nucleotides match TRBD1. Trimming cost V 6 bases and J 1 base; bases outside gene matches: 4. Germline V gives CDR1 MNHNY, CDR2 SVGAGI (reference sequence). The CDR3 loop spans 14 amino acids.

The gene calls are TRBV29-1 and TRBJ2-1; 11 bases are shared with TRBD2. With 4 bases clipped from V and 3 bases from J, the junction kept 2 bases outside the gene matches. Looked up from germline, CDR1 is SQVTM and CDR2 is ANQGSEA. The CDR3 runs to 14 residues. The CDR3 loop is CSVATSGSYNEQFF. In DNA form, the CDR3 reads TGCAGCGTTGCTACTAGCGGGAGCTACAATGAGCAGTTCTTC.

The V and J genes are TRBV19 and TRBJ2-1; TRBD2 matches 9 bases. This CDR3 contains 15 residues. V shed 7 bases and J 8 bases; nucleotides not matched to a gene: 12. Germline CDR1 is LNHDA and CDR2 is SQIVND (reference sequence). CDR3 protein: CASTDPGGGAYEQFF. CDR3 nucleotides: TGTGCCAGTACCGATCCCGGCGGGGGGGCCTATGAGCAGTTCTTC.

This clone was recorded only once. The gene calls are TRBV19 and TRBJ1-5; a possible D gene is TRBD1 (5 bases). This CDR3 comprises 13 residues. V lost 8 bases, J lost 7 bases, and 15 bases lay in between. Germline V gene sequence: CDR1 LNHDA, CDR2 SQIVND (reference sequence). The CDR3 DNA reads as TGTGCCAGTGGGCGGGACTCAAAGCAGCCCCAGCATTTT. It encodes CASGRDSKQPQHF.

CDR3 nucleotide sequence: TGTGCCAGCAGCTTAGCGCTAGGGAACACCGGGGAGCTGTTTTTT. It encodes CASSLALGNTGELFF. The chain uses TRBV7-2 and TRBJ2-2, with D unresolved. Germline V gives CDR1 SGHTA, CDR2 FQGNSA. V was trimmed by 0 bases and J by 1 base, leaving 6 bases between them. This CDR3 region has 15 residues.

The chain employs TRBV27 and TRBJ2-6; no clear D. The CDR3 spans 14 residues. Germline V gene data show CDR1 as MNHEY and CDR2 as SMNVEV (reference sequence). Trimming removed 3 bases at V and 0 bases at J, with 3 bases between. Written as DNA, the CDR3 is TGTGCCAGCAGTTTCGGCTCTGGGGCCAACGTCCTGACTTTC. Translation gives CASSFGSGANVLTF.

CDR3 sequence: CASSQTGNLYEQYF. The CDR3 bases are TGTGCCAGCAGTCAAACAGGGAACCTGTACGAGCAGTACTTC. The rearrangement links TRBV6-5 to TRBJ2-7; tentatively, D is TRBD1 (6 bases). Trimming cost V 5 bases and J 4 bases, with 15 bases left between them. The length of the CDR3 is 14 residues. Germline V gives CDR1 MNHEY, CDR2 SVGAGI.

The genes are TRBV4-2 and TRBJ2-1; 13 bases are shared with TRBD2. The CDR3 sequence is 18 residues long. V was clipped by 1 base and J by 8 bases; unmatched bases: 11. The germline V gene has CDR1 LGHNA and CDR2 YNFKEQ. CDR3 in amino acids: CASSQVTGLAGEGYEQFF. The CDR3 DNA reads TGTGCCAGCAGCCAAGTCACAGGACTAGCGGGAGAGGGTTATGAGCAGTTCTTC.

The rearrangement uses TRBV19 and TRBJ1-4; no clear D. Per germline, CDR1 LNHDA and CDR2 SQIVND (reference sequence). This CDR3 is built from 11 residues. Trimming took off 4 bases at V and 11 bases at J, with 8 bases between the two ends. The CDR3: CASSTSGKLFF. CDR3 nucleotides: TGTGCCAGTAGTACCAGCGGGAAACTGTTTTTT. Combining the CDR3 with reference TRBV19 and TRBJ1-4 gives the whole variable domain DGGITQSPKYLFRKEGQNVTLSCEQNLNHDAMYWYRQDPGQGLRLIYYSQIVNDFQKGDIAEGYSVSREKKESFPLTVTSAQKNPTAFYLCASSTSGKLFFGSGTQLSVL.

The chain couples TRBV3-1 (or the pseudogene TRBV3-2) to TRBJ1-2; D may be TRBD1 (6 bases). CDR1 is LGHDT and CDR2 is YNNKEL in the germline V gene (reference sequence). The CDR3 consists of 16 residues. The ends were cut back, 2 bases at V and 4 bases at J, with 17 bases in the middle. DNA for the CDR3: TGTGCCAGCAGCCAACCCACGGCACAGGGAGTCTATGGCTACACCTTC. Residues: CASSQPTAQGVYGYTF.

The chain combines TRBV5-4 with TRBJ2-3; 10 bases fit TRBD1. This CDR3 has 17 amino acids. The trim removed 0 bases at V and 4 bases at J, leaving 8 bases unmatched. Looked up from germline, CDR1 is SGHNT and CDR2 is YYREEE (reference sequence). DNA for the CDR3: TGTGCCAGCAGCTTGGCCGGGACAGGGGCTATCCCAGATACGCAGTATTTT. Translated, it gives CASSLAGTGAIPDTQYF.

The chain uses TRBV5-6 and TRBJ1-5; D is possibly TRBD1 (6 bases). V gave up 2 bases and J gave up 2 bases, with 8 bases separating them. Germline CDR1 is SGHDT and CDR2 is YYEEEE. This CDR3 contains 14 residues. The chain's CDR3 is CASSFGQRNQPQHF. The CDR3 nucleotides read TGTGCCAGCAGCTTTGGACAGCGCAATCAGCCCCAGCATTTT.

The chain links TRBV27 to TRBJ1-2; 9 bases match TRBD1. The CDR3 length is 16 residues. The V segment lost 6 bases and the J segment 2 bases; nucleotides outside the gene matches: 10. The germline V gene has CDR1 MNHEY and CDR2 SMNVEV (reference sequence). CDR3: CASRTDRTGENYGYTF. DNA of the CDR3: TGTGCCAGCAGAACCGACCGGACAGGGGAAAACTATGGCTACACCTTC.

This chain connects TRBV7-2 to TRBJ1-6; D is possibly TRBD1 (6 bases). Germline assignment: CDR1 SGHTA and CDR2 FQGNSA. V was shortened by 8 bases and J by 8 bases, with 13 bases between the two germline ends. The CDR3 has 13 amino acids. Written as DNA, the CDR3 is TGTGCCAGCGGGGCACAGGGCGATTCACCCCTCCACTTT. It codes for CASGAQGDSPLHF.